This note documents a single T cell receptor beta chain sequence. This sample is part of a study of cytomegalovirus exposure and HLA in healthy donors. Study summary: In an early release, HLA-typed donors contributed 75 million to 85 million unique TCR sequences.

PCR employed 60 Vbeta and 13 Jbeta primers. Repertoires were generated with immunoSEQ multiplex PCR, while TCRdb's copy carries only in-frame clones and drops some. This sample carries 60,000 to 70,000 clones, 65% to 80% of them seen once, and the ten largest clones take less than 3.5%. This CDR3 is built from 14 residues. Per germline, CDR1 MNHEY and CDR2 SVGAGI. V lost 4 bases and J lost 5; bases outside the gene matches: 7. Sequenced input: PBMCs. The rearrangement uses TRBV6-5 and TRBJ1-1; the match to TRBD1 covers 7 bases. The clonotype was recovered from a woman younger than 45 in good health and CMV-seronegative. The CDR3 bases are TGTGCCAGCAGTTCCATGACAGGGCTAACTGAAGCTTTCTTT. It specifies CASSSMTGLTEAFF.